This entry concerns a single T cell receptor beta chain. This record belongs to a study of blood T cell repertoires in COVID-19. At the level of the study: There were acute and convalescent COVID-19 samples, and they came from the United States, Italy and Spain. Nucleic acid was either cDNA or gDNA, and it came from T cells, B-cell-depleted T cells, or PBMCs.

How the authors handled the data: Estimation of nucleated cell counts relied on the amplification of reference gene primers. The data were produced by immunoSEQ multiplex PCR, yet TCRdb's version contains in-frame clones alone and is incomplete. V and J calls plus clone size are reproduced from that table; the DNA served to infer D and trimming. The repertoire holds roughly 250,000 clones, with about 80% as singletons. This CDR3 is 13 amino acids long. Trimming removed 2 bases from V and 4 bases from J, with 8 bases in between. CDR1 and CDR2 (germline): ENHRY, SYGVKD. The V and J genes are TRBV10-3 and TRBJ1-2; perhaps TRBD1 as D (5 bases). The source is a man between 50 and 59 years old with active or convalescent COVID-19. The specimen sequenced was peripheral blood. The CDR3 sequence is CAISELGGYGYTF. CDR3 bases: TGTGCCATCAGTGAGCTGGGGGGCTATGGCTACACCTTC.